The clone carrying this T cell receptor (beta chain) has just a few counts. Its antigen remains unknown. This sample was included in a study of early T cells in non-severe SARS-CoV-2 infection. Study information: The authors sequenced bulk RNA from unsorted whole blood, leaving chains unpaired. Study-wide results and limits: Matches to VDJdb favored anti-spike CD8 responses and missed private and CD4 specificities.

The V gene's germline CDR1 is SGHVS and CDR2 FQNEAQ. Trimming took 5 bases from V and 2 from J; bases not matched to a gene: 7. The CDR3 length is 16 residues. Individually, cDNA molecules had unique molecular identifiers attached to them. TCRdb re-called the 5' RACE reads with MiXCR, one entry per CDR3 protein. The table shows fewer than 25,000 distinct CDR3 sequences, with 4.5% to 5% occurring only once. The J gene is TRBJ2-1, the V gene TRBV7-8, with 9 bases fitting TRBD2. This receptor was taken from an adult who was a healthcare worker with PCR-confirmed SARS-CoV-2 infection or an uninfected control (not recorded which). Sequencing used whole blood. CDR3 sequence (DNA): TGTGCCAGCAGCGCGGGGGGGCCCATGACCTACAATGAGCAGTTCTTC. It encodes CASSAGGPMTYNEQFF.